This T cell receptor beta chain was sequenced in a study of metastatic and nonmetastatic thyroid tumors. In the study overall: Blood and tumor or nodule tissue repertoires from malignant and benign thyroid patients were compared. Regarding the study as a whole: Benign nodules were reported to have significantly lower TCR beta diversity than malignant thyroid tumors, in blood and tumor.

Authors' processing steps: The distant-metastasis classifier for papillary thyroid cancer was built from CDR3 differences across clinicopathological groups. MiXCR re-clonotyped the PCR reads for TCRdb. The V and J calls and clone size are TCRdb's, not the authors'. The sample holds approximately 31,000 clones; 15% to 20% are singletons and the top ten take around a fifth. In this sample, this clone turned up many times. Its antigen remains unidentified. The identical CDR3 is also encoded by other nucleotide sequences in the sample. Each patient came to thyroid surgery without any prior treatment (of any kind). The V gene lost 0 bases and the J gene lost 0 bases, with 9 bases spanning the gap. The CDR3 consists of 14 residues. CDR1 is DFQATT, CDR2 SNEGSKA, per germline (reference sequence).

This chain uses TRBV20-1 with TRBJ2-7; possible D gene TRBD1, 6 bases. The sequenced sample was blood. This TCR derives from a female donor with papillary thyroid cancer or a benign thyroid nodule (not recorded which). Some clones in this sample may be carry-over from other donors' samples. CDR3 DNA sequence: TGCAGTGCTAGAGATATGGGGGCCTCCTACGAGCAGTACTTC. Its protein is CSARDMGASYEQYF.